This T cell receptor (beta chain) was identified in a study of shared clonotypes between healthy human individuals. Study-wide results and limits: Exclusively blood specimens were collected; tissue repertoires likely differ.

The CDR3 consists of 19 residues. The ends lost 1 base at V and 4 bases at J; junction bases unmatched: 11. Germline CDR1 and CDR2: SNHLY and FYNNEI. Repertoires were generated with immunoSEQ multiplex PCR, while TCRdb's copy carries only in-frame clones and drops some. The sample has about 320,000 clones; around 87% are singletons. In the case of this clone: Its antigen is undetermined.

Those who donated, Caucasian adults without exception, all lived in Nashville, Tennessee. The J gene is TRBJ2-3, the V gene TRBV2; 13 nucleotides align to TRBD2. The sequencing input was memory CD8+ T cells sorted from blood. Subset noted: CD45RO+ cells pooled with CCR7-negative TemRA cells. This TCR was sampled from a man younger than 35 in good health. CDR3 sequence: CASSEGRRRLAGGSDTQYF. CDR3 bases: TGTGCCAGCAGTGAAGGCCGGCGTCGACTAGCGGGGGGTTCAGATACGCAGTATTTT.